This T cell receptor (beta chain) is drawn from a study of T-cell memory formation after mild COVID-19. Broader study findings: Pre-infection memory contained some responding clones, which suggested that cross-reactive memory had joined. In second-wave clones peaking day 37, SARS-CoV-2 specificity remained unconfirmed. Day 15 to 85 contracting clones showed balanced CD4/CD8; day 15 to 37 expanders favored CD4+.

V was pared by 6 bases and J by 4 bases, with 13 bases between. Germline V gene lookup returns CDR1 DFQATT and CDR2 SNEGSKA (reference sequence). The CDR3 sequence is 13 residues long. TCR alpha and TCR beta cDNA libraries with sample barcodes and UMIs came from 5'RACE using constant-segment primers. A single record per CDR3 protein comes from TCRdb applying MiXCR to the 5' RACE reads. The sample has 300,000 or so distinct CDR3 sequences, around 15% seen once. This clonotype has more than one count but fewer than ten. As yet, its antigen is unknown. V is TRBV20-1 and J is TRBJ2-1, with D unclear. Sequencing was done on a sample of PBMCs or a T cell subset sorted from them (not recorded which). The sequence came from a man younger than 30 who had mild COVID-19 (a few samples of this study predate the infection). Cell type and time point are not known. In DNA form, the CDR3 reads TGCAGTGCGCGCCGGGCCCCGTACAATGAGCAGTTCTTC. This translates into CSARRAPYNEQFF.